Below are 18 T cell receptor beta chains sequenced from a single sample in a study of blood T cell repertoires in COVID-19. Libraries were prepared by immunoSEQ multiplex PCR; TCRdb keeps only in-frame clonotypes and omits some of them. The top ten hold around 7% of the sample, which has 150,000 to 250,000 clones, approximately 83% seen once. The source material was PBMCs or T cells enriched from blood (not recorded which). These receptors were taken from a man between 40 and 49 years old who had recovered from COVID-19.

The chain employs TRBV5-1 and TRBJ1-4; D is perhaps TRBD1 (5 bases). The CDR3 is 15 amino acids. Trimming removed 1 base from V and 5 bases from J, with 12 bases in between. Germline V gene lookup returns CDR1 SGHRS and CDR2 YFSETQ. In DNA form, the CDR3 reads TGCGCCAGCAGCTTGTCGGCCAGGGCGAATGAAAAACTGTTTTTT. Its translation: CASSLSARANEKLFF. Looking up the rest from reference TRBV5-1 and TRBJ1-4 gives the full variable domain: KAGVTQTPRYLIKTRGQQVTLSCSPISGHRSVSWYQQTPGQGLQFLFEYFSETQRNKGNFPGRFSGRQFSNSRSEMNVSTLELGDSALYLCASSLSARANEKLFFGSGTQLSVL.

This chain links TRBV14 with TRBJ1-2, with D perhaps TRBD1 (6 bases). The CDR3 runs 14 residues. V was pared by 0 bases and J by 8 bases, with 13 bases between. Germline lookup yields CDR1 SGHDN and CDR2 FVKESK. The CDR3 nucleotides read TGTGCCAGCAGCCAAGATGGGGGGGCACGGGGCTACACCTTC. It specifies CASSQDGGARGYTF.

This clone has only one observation. The chain combines TRBV7-9 with TRBJ1-4; D perhaps matches TRBD1 (5 bases). The germline V and J ends were trimmed by 5 bases and 2 bases, with 12 bases remaining between them. CDR1 and CDR2 from the germline V gene are SEHNR and FQNEAQ (reference sequence). The CDR3 is 15 amino acids. CDR3 in amino acids: CASSDVTATNEKLFF. The DNA of the CDR3 is TGTGCCAGCAGCGACGTGACAGCCACTAATGAAAAACTGTTTTTT.

V gene TRBV20-1 combines with J gene TRBJ1-1; D possibly corresponds to TRBD1 (5 bases). The CDR3 consists of 17 residues. The germline CDR1 and CDR2 sequences are DFQATT and SNEGSKA (reference sequence). V lost 3 bases, J lost 1 base, and 21 bases lay in between. The CDR3 region has the DNA TGCAGTGCTAGTAGGGCAGGACATCGCGATACGAACACTGAAGCTTTCTTT. This gives the protein CSASRAGHRDTNTEAFF.

Notes on this clone: Since a much larger clone is just one base distant, this may be a read error. This chain connects TRBV6-1 to TRBJ1-1; D is unresolved. The germline CDR1 and CDR2 sequences are MNHNS and SASEGT. This CDR3 is built from 13 residues. V was shortened by 3 bases and J by 1 base, with 6 bases between the two germline ends. The CDR3 is CASSDPGNTEAFF. In DNA, the CDR3 is TGTGCCAGCAGTGACCCCGGGAACACTGAAGCTTTCTTT.

The V and J genes are TRBV4-2 and TRBJ1-5; 8 nucleotides match TRBD1. From germline, CDR1 is LGHNA and CDR2 YNFKEQ. V was clipped by 1 base and J by 6 bases; unmatched bases: 5. The CDR3 covers 15 residues. CDR3 sequence: CASSQGGQGTQPQHF. CDR3 nucleotide sequence: TGTGCCAGCAGCCAAGGCGGACAGGGCACTCAGCCCCAGCATTTT.

This chain links TRBV28 with TRBJ1-2, with a tentative D call TRBD1 (5 bases). The CDR3 length is 16 residues. V was shortened by 4 bases and J by 5 bases, with 20 bases between the two germline ends. The germline CDR1 and CDR2 sequences are MDHEN and SYDVKM. The CDR3 DNA reads TGTGCCAGCAGTTCGAAAGCAGGGAGGTTGCCTTATGGCTACACCTTC. It yields the protein CASSSKAGRLPYGYTF.

The chain carries TRBV9 and TRBJ2-7; 12 nucleotides match TRBD2. CDR1 SGDLS and CDR2 YYNGEE come from the germline V gene. The CDR3 runs 14 residues. J gave up 2 bases and V 4 bases, and 1 base lay outside the gene matches. The CDR3 coding sequence is TGTGCCAGCAGCCCTAGCGGGGGGGCCTACGAGCAGTACTTC. This encodes CASSPSGGAYEQYF.

CDR3 coding DNA: TGTGCCAGCAGTGTAGATCCCTACAATGAGCAGTTCTTC. It codes for CASSVDPYNEQFF. The chain carries TRBV2 and TRBJ2-1; no reliable D call. The CDR3 is 13 residues long. The germline CDR1 and CDR2 sequences are SNHLY and FYNNEI. Trimming removed 4 bases at V and 2 bases at J, with 6 bases between.

The gene calls are TRBV29-1 and TRBJ1-2; maybe TRBD1 (6 bases). V was pared by 5 bases and J by 8 bases, with 15 bases between. Germline assignment: CDR1 SQVTM and CDR2 ANQGSEA. There are 12 residues in the CDR3. CDR3 sequence reads: CSVPAGGPGYTF. The CDR3 nucleotides are TGCAGCGTTCCGGCGGGGGGCCCAGGCTACACCTTC.

The chain couples TRBV18 to TRBJ1-3; D is possibly TRBD1 (5 bases). The CDR3 runs to 16 residues. CDR1 is KGHSH, CDR2 LQKENI, per germline. With 1 base removed from V and 0 bases from J, the gap between germline ends came to 10 bases. This CDR3 reads CASSPQGPYSGNTIYF. As DNA, the CDR3 is TGTGCCAGCTCACCACAGGGGCCGTACTCTGGAAACACCATATATTTT.

CDR3 sequence (DNA): TGTGCCAGCAGCCCCAATCCCACGGTTAACTATGGCTACACCTTC. Residues: CASSPNPTVNYGYTF. V usage is TRBV7-2 and J usage is TRBJ1-2; D unclear. The CDR3 totals 15 residues. From germline, CDR1 is SGHTA and CDR2 FQGNSA. V was trimmed by 5 bases and J by 1 base, leaving 14 bases between them.

The rearrangement joins TRBV6-5 to TRBJ2-5; 10 positions match TRBD2. V lost 0 bases, J lost 5 bases, and 3 bases stayed unmatched. Germline values: CDR1 MNHEY, CDR2 SVGAGI. This CDR3 region has 15 residues. DNA for the CDR3: TGTGCCAGCAGTTACTCAGCGGGGGGGCCCGAGACCCAGTACTTC. Translation gives CASSYSAGGPETQYF.

The chain employs TRBV25-1 and TRBJ2-7; the D gene is possibly TRBD1 (5 bases). The CDR3 extends over 13 amino acids. Trimming shortened V by 7 bases and J by 6 bases, and 16 bases separated the two germline ends. Germline CDR1 reads MGHDK; CDR2 reads SYGVNS. In nucleotides, the CDR3 is TGTGCCAGCACCTATCGAGTAGGGGCCGAGCAGTACTTC. Protein: CASTYRVGAEQYF.

V usage is TRBV3-1 (or the pseudogene TRBV3-2) and J usage is TRBJ2-5; 10 bases line up with TRBD2. The V segment lost 0 bases and the J segment 5 bases; nucleotides outside the gene matches: 6. The CDR3 spans 16 residues. Per germline, CDR1 LGHDT and CDR2 YNNKEL (reference sequence). The CDR3 is CASSQDPAGGSETQYF. DNA for the CDR3: TGTGCCAGCAGCCAAGATCCAGCGGGGGGGTCTGAGACCCAGTACTTC.

A single count supports this clone. A read error may account for a junction end that differs from germline. This chain joins TRBV6-2 or TRBV6-3 and TRBJ1-5; TRBD1 is a possible D gene (6 bases). Germline V gives CDR1 MNHEY, CDR2 SVGEGT. This CDR3 has 14 residues. CDR3 loop: CASSLLQGRSAPAF. The CDR3, as DNA: TGTGCCAGCAGCCTCCTACAGGGAAGATCAGCCCCAGCATTT.

This clone was counted once. The chain couples TRBV19 to TRBJ2-4; 7 nucleotides line up with TRBD1. The CDR3 extends over 19 amino acids. Germline CDR1 reads LNHDA; CDR2 reads SQIVND (reference sequence). V gave up 5 bases and J gave up 0 bases; unmatched junction bases: 16. CDR3 DNA sequence: TGTGCCAGTAGTCCCGAAACAGGGGACCCAGCAATAGCCAAAAACATTCAGTACTTC. Protein: CASSPETGDPAIAKNIQYF.

The V and J genes are TRBV19 and TRBJ1-3, with a possible D match to TRBD1 (5 bases). The CDR3 is 14 residues long. V lost 4 bases and J 4 bases, leaving 11 bases between the germline ends. From germline, CDR1 is LNHDA and CDR2 SQIVND (reference sequence). The CDR3 DNA is TGTGCCAGTAGTACGACCCGGACAGGAAACACCATATATTTT. Translation: CASSTTRTGNTIYF.